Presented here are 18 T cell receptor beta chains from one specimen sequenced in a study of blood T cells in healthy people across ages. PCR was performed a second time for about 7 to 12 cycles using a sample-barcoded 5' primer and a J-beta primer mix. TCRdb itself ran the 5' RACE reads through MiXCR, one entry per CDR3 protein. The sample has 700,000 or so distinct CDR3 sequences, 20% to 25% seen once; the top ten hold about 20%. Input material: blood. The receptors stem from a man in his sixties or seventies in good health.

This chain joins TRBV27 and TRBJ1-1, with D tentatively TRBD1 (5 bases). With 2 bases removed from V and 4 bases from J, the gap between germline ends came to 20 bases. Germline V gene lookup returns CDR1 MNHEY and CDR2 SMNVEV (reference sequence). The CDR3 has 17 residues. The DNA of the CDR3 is TGTGCCAGCAGTTTAGAGGGGATCGGGGTTAGTGGCACTGAAGCTTTCTTT. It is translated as CASSLEGIGVSGTEAFF.

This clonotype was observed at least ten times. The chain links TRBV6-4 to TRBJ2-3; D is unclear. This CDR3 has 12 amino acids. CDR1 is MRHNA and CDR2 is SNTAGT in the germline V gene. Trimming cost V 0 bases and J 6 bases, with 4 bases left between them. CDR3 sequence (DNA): TGTGCCAGCAGTGACTCGAGTGATACGCAGTATTTT. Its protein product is CASSDSSDTQYF.

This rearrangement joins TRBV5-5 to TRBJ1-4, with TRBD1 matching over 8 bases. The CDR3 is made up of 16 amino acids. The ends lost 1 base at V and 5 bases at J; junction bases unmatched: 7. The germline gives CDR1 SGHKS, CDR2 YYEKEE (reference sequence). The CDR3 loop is CASSLNIGTGNEKLFF. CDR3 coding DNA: TGTGCCAGCAGCTTGAACATCGGGACAGGAAATGAAAAACTGTTTTTT.

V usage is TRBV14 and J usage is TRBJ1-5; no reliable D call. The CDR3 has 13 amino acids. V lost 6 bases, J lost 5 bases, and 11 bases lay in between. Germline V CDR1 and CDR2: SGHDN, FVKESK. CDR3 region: CASSQAGDQPQHF. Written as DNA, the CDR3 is TGTGCCAGCAGTCAGGCGGGCGATCAGCCCCAGCATTTT.

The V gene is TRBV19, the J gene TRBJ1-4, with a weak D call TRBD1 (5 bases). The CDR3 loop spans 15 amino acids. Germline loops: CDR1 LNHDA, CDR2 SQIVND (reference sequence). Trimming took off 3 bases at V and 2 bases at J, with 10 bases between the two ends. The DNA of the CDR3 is TGTGCCAGTAGTATTACGGGGGTCACTAATGAAAAACTGTTTTTT. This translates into CASSITGVTNEKLFF.

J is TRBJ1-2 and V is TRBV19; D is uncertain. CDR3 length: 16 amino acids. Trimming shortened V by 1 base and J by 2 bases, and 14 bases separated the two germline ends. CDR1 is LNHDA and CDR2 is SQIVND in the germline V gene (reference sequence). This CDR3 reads CASSIGGRAANYGYTF. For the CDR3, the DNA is TGTGCCAGTAGTATAGGAGGCAGAGCCGCCAACTATGGCTACACCTTC.

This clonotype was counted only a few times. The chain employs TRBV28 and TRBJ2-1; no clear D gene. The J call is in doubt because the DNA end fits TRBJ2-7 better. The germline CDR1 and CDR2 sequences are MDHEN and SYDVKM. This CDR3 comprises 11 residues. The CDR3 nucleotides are TGTGCCAGCATCACGAGTCACGAGCAGTACTTC. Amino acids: CASITSHEQYF.

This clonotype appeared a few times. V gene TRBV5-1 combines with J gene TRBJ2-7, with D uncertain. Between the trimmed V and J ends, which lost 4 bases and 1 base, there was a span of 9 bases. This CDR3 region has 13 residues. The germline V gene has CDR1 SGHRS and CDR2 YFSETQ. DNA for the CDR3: TGCGCCAGCAGCCCCGACGGTTCCTACGAGCAGTACTTC. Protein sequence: CASSPDGSYEQYF.

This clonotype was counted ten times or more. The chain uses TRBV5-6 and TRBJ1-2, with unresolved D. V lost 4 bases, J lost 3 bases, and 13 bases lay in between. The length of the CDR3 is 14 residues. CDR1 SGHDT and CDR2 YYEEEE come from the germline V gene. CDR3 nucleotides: TGTGCCAGCAGCCCCCAGAGGACCTACTATGGCTACACCTTC. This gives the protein CASSPQRTYYGYTF. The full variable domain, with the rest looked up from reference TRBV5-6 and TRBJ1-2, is DAGVTQSPTHLIKTRGQQVTLRCSPKSGHDTVSWYQQALGQGPQFIFQYYEEEERQRGNFPDRFSGHQFPNYSSELNVNALLLGDSALYLCASSPQRTYYGYTFGSGTRLTVV.

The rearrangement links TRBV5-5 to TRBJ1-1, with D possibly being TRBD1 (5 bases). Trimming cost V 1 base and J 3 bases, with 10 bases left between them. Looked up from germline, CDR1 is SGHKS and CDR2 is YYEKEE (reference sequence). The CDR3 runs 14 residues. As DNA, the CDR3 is TGTGCCAGCAGCTTGTGGGGGATGGACACTGAAGCTTTCTTT. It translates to CASSLWGMDTEAFF. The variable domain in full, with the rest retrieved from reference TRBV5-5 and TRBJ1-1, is DAGVTQSPTHLIKTRGQQVTLRCSPISGHKSVSWYQQVLGQGPQFIFQYYEKEERGRGNFPDRFSARQFPNYSSELNVNALLLGDSALYLCASSLWGMDTEAFFGQGTRLTVV.

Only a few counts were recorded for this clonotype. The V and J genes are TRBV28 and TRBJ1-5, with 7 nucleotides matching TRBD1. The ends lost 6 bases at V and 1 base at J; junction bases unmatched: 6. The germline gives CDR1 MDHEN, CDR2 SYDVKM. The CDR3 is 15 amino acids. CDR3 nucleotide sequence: TGTGCCAGCAGCGTCACGACAGGGAGCAATCAGCCCCAGCATTTT. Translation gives CASSVTTGSNQPQHF.

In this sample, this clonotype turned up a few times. The CDR3: CASADRAAGNTIYF. In nucleotides, the CDR3 is TGCGCCAGCGCCGACAGGGCCGCCGGAAACACCATATATTTT. V and J are TRBV5-1 and TRBJ1-3, with 7 bases fitting TRBD1. The CDR3 spans 14 residues. CDR1 SGHRS and CDR2 YFSETQ come from the germline V gene. With 7 bases clipped from V and 4 bases from J, the junction kept 8 bases outside the gene matches.

CDR3 bases: TGTGCCAGCAGTGAAACAATTGGACTGATCTACGAGCAGTACTTC. It yields the protein CASSETIGLIYEQYF. The chain uses TRBV2 and TRBJ2-7; a weak D match, TRBD2 (5 bases). CDR1 is SNHLY, CDR2 FYNNEI, per germline. Trimming stripped 2 bases from V and 3 bases from J, with 14 bases between. The CDR3 runs to 15 residues.

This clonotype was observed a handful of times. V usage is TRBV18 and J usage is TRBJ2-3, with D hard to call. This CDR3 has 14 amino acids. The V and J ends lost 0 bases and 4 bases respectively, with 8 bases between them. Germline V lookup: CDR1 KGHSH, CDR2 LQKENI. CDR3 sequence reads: CASSPPGNADTQYF. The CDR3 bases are TGTGCCAGCTCACCACCGGGGAATGCAGATACGCAGTATTTT.

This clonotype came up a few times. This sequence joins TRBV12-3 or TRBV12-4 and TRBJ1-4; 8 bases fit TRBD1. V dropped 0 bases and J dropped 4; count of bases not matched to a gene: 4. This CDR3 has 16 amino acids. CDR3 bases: TGTGCCAGCAGTTTAGCCGGGACAGGAAATAATGAAAAACTGTTTTTT. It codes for CASSLAGTGNNEKLFF.

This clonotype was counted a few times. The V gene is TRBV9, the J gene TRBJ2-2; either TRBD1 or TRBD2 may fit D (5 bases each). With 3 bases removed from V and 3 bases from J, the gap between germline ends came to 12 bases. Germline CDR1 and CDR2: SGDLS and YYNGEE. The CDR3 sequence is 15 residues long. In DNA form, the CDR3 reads TGTGCCAGCAGCGAGGGGACGTGGGACACCGGGGAGCTGTTTTTT. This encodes CASSEGTWDTGELFF.

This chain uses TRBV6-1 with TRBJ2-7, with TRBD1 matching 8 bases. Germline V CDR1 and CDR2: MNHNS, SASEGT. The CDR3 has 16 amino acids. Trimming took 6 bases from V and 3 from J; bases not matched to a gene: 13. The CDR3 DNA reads TGTGCCAGCAGGGAGTCACAGGGGGTGTTTATCTACGAGCAGTACTTC. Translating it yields CASRESQGVFIYEQYF.

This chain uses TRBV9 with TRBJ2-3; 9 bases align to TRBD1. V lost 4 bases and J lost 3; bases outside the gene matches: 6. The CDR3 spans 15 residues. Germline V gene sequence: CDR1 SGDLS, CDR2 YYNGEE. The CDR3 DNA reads TGTGCCAGCAGCCCCCGGACAGGGGATACAGATACGCAGTATTTT. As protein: CASSPRTGDTDTQYF.